Each of the 5 T cell receptor beta chains below was sequenced from the same sample in a study of Ad26.COV2.S vaccination and SARS-CoV-2 variants. Treatment in this sample: around 19 received Ad26.COV2.S at low or high dose, single or two shots; about five received placebo; per-sample allocation not given. Collection of the samples took place on day 63 after the first injection of vaccine or placebo. Method: immunoSEQ multiplex PCR; TCRdb's copy keeps in-frame clones and lacks some. The sample records hundreds of thousands of clones, 80% to 90% being singletons. Sequenced material: peripheral blood, taken in a trial of Ad26.COV2.S vaccine versus placebo. These TCRs come from a person aged 18-65 years who received the Ad26.COV2.S COVID-19 vaccine or a placebo.

This clone has just one count. This chain connects TRBV3-1 (or the pseudogene TRBV3-2) to TRBJ1-3; 7 bases line up with TRBD1. The CDR3 runs 16 residues. Germline V gives CDR1 LGHDT, CDR2 YNNKEL (reference sequence). V lost 4 bases and J lost 0; bases outside the gene matches: 6. CDR3 protein: CASSPRTGNSGNTIYF. The CDR3, as DNA: TGTGCCAGCAGCCCGAGGACAGGCAACTCTGGAAACACCATATATTTT.

The chain recombines TRBV7-9 with TRBJ1-2, with D hard to call. V lost 2 bases to trimming and J lost 2 bases, with 18 bases between them. Germline assignment: CDR1 SEHNR and CDR2 FQNEAQ (reference sequence). The CDR3 covers 17 residues. The CDR3 spells CASSLTVQVNRNYGYTF. CDR3 DNA: TGTGCCAGCAGCTTAACGGTCCAGGTTAATCGGAACTATGGCTACACCTTC.

This chain uses TRBV7-9 with TRBJ1-6; 8 nucleotides line up with TRBD1. The CDR3 is 15 amino acids. The trim removed 6 bases at V and 9 bases at J, leaving 10 bases unmatched. Looked up from germline, CDR1 is SEHNR and CDR2 is FQNEAQ (reference sequence). This chain's CDR3 is CASSPQGALGSPLHF. CDR3 in DNA: TGTGCCAGCAGTCCTCAGGGGGCGTTGGGTTCACCCCTCCACTTT. Full variable domain (remainder filled in from reference TRBV7-9 and TRBJ1-6): DTGVSQNPRHKITKRGQNVTFRCDPISEHNRLYWYRQTLGQGPEFLTYFQNEAQLEKSRLLSDRFSAERPKGSFSTLEIQRTEQGDSAMYLCASSPQGALGSPLHFGNGTRLTVT.

The gene calls are TRBV29-1 and TRBJ2-1, with 10 bases matching TRBD1. The germline V gene has CDR1 SQVTM and CDR2 ANQGSEA. V trimming: 3 bases; J trimming: 4 bases; junction bases outside the gene matches: 3. There are 14 residues in the CDR3. CDR3 in amino acids: CSVDGTGEYNEQFF. The CDR3 bases are TGCAGCGTTGACGGGACAGGGGAATACAATGAGCAGTTCTTC.

This chain joins TRBV10-3 and TRBJ1-5; D ambiguous. Germline loops: CDR1 ENHRY, CDR2 SYGVKD. CDR3 length: 16 residues. With 0 bases removed from V and 3 bases from J, the gap between germline ends came to 12 bases. This CDR3 reads CAISESMNSPNQPQHF. CDR3 bases: TGTGCCATCAGTGAGTCGATGAACAGTCCCAATCAGCCCCAGCATTTT.